This entry is about one T cell receptor beta chain. This clone is a singleton in its sample. Its cognate antigen has yet to be identified. The record has no base qualities; no much larger clone is one base away. Libraries were built with the immunoSEQ multiplex PCR assay. The table comes from immuneACCESS by way of TCRdb, which keeps in-frame sequences with V and J called. Part of the clones is missing from these tables; in studies checked, under half for an unresolved V gene and the rest for unknown reasons. The table for this sample lists 500,000 to 550,000 clones; about 80% of them were counted only once. Jointly, the top ten make up approximately 0.013% of the sample. As encoded in the germline V gene (reference sequence), CDR1 is MNHEY while CDR2 is SMNVEV. The CDR3 contains 15 residues, cysteine and phenylalanine counted. The CDR3 DNA has 45 bases and is translated from base 1. V loses 7 bases, J loses 0 bases, and the germline ends lie 15 bases apart.

These data originate in a study of shared T cell receptors in the human thymus (dated by TCRdb to about 2021). About the investigation overall: The study investigated the way shared, self-reactive T-cell receptor alpha chains are produced in the human thymus.

This same sample was also part of a study on human thymus T cells. Drawing on the second study: In Finland, the donors were immunologically healthy infants who were having open corrective cardiac surgery for congenital heart defects. The thymus tissue came from surgical resects taken out during corrective cardiac surgery. Usage of V and J gene segments appeared to be biased in both the thymic and the peripheral blood repertoires. According to the related research, thymic TCR repertoires were highly overlapping among unrelated individuals. The study used about eight infant thymus samples plus four related peripheral blood samples to characterize TCR alpha and beta repertoires. Donor ages ranged from about 7 to 244 days, and the cohort comprised about six male and a couple of female infants. After being mechanically released from the tissue, thymocytes were kept at -70 degrees C in pellets of about 8.5-32 million cells. Genomic DNA was extracted from frozen cell pellets with a QIAsymphony instrument. Using the immunoSEQ multiplex PCR assay, the TCRB and TCRAD loci were amplified from a standardized quantity of quality-controlled genomic DNA. The amplicons spanned the V(D)J region and were long enough to cover the CDR3 and allow V and J genes to be identified. Through the commercial immunoSEQ service, the amplicons were sequenced on an Illumina platform. Primer bias and sequencing errors were corrected as previously described, and TCRAD and TCRB definitions were based on the IMGT database. Repertoires were analysed with immunoSEQ Analyzer 3.0 and VDJTools, covering basic statistics, V/J segment usage, diversity estimates, rarefaction and pairwise overlap. Chao1, ChaoE, Efron-Thisted, Shannon and inverse Simpson indices were used to estimate diversity, which was also estimated on datasets down-sampled to the smallest sample. Repertoire overlap used strict matching of CDR3 nucleotide sequence, V gene and J gene, with Jaccard-based multidimensional scaling clustering. On average, thymus samples yielded about 810,000 unique TCRB clonotypes, whereas blood samples yielded approximately 90,000.

Source material: thymocytes. The sequence derives from a boy under three years old with a congenital heart defect. Donor details come from another sample of the same person, matched by shared clones. This sequence uses TRBV27 and TRBJ1-1, and the D gene may be TRBD1, 6 bases matching. The CDR3 protein is CASTQGTELNTEAFF. The bases are TGTGCCAGCACTCAGGGGACCGAATTGAACACTGAAGCTTTCTTT.